These 23 T cell receptor beta chains share one sample of origin, sequenced in a study of Ad26.COV2.S vaccination and SARS-CoV-2 variants. Treatment meaning: roughly 18 received Ad26.COV2.S at low or high dose, single or two shots; five or six received placebo; per-sample allocation not given. Sampling was performed 63 days after the first vaccine or placebo injection. Clones were read by immunoSEQ multiplex PCR, and TCRdb kept only the in-frame ones, dropping some. The sample gives some 340,000 clones, 85% of which show up once; around 2% is in the top ten. The material sequenced was peripheral blood, taken in a trial of Ad26.COV2.S vaccine versus placebo. The receptors originated from a person between 18 and 59 years old who received the Ad26.COV2.S COVID-19 vaccine or a placebo.

V is TRBV7-2 and J is TRBJ2-3; 10 bases match TRBD2. The CDR3 runs 16 residues. The germline V gene encodes CDR1 SGHTA and CDR2 FQGNSA. The V gene end was trimmed by 5 bases and the J gene end by 3 bases; junction bases not matched to a gene: 8. In DNA, the CDR3 is TGTGCCAGCAGCCAACGAGCGGGGGGGCTTACAGATACGCAGTATTTT. It specifies CASSQRAGGLTDTQYF.

The chain employs TRBV5-1 and TRBJ2-5; possible D gene TRBD1, 6 bases. The germline V and J ends were trimmed by 5 bases and 2 bases, with 13 bases remaining between them. The CDR3 is made up of 14 amino acids. CDR1 is SGHRS and CDR2 is YFSETQ in the germline V gene. The DNA of the CDR3 is TGCGCCAGCAGTATCAAACAGGGTCAAGAGACCCAGTACTTC. It yields the protein CASSIKQGQETQYF.

This clone has only one observation. The genes are TRBV5-4 and TRBJ1-2; D remains unclear. Looked up from germline, CDR1 is SGHNT and CDR2 is YYREEE (reference sequence). CDR3 length: 13 amino acids. Trimming pared 2 bases from V and 8 bases from J, leaving 13 bases between. This CDR3 reads CASSLFAQLGYTF. The DNA of the CDR3 is TGTGCCAGCAGCTTATTTGCACAGCTCGGCTACACCTTC.

V gene TRBV30 combines with J gene TRBJ2-1; 7 positions match TRBD2. This CDR3 has 13 residues. J lost 5 bases, V lost 3 bases, and 4 bases had no gene match. Germline V CDR1 and CDR2: GTSNPN, SVGIG (reference sequence). The CDR3 nucleotides are TGTGCCTGGAGCGGGGACTACGACAATGAGCAGTTCTTC. This translates into CAWSGDYDNEQFF.

This clone was seen more than once but under ten times. Other DNA sequences in the same sample also yield this CDR3. The chain recombines TRBV7-9 with TRBJ1-2; D not certain. The V gene lost 1 base and the J gene lost 4 bases, with 7 bases spanning the gap. Germline-derived CDR1 and CDR2 are SEHNR and FQNEAQ (reference sequence). The CDR3 extends over 13 amino acids. The CDR3 reads CASSLGVGYGYTF. The CDR3 nucleotides read TGTGCCAGCAGCTTAGGCGTAGGCTATGGCTACACCTTC.

This chain uses TRBV6-5 with TRBJ2-7, with D possibly TRBD2 on 6 matching bases. Germline V lookup: CDR1 MNHEY, CDR2 SVGAGI. This CDR3 comprises 14 residues. V was clipped by 8 bases and J by 2 bases, with 16 bases between them. In DNA form, the CDR3 reads TGTGCCAGCCGTAAGACTAGTAACACCTACGAGCAGTACTTC. Translated: CASRKTSNTYEQYF.

This sequence joins TRBV6-6 and TRBJ2-7, with D possibly being TRBD1 (5 bases). Germline V gene data show CDR1 as MNHNY and CDR2 as SVGAGI (reference sequence). V was shortened by 5 bases and J by 7 bases, with 9 bases between the two germline ends. This CDR3 spans 11 amino acids. CDR3 sequence reads: CASSTRQEQYF. CDR3 in DNA: TGTGCCAGCAGTACCAGACAGGAGCAGTACTTC.

The chain links TRBV28 to TRBJ1-2; D perhaps matches TRBD1 (6 bases). In germline, CDR1 is MDHEN, CDR2 SYDVKM. With 8 bases removed from V and 4 bases from J, the gap between germline ends came to 23 bases. There are 16 residues in the CDR3. CDR3 protein: CASLQARGASVYGYTF. The CDR3 DNA reads TGTGCCAGCCTCCAAGCGCGGGGGGCTTCTGTCTATGGCTACACCTTC.

The J gene is TRBJ2-3, the V gene TRBV9; no clear D gene. Trimming removed 3 bases from V and 0 bases from J, with 11 bases in between. Germline V lookup: CDR1 SGDLS, CDR2 YYNGEE. This CDR3 spans 15 amino acids. Here the CDR3 DNA reads TGTGCCAGCAGCGAACATACCCTTAGCACAGATACGCAGTATTTT. Its translation: CASSEHTLSTDTQYF.

Concerning this clone itself: The sample holds other DNA sequences that translate to the same CDR3. V is TRBV28 and J is TRBJ2-7; 7 bases match TRBD1. The V gene end was trimmed by 7 bases and the J gene end by 3 bases; junction bases not matched to a gene: 6. The germline gives CDR1 MDHEN, CDR2 SYDVKM. The CDR3 is made up of 13 amino acids. This CDR3 is CASNEDRDYEQYF. In DNA, the CDR3 is TGTGCCAGCAACGAAGACAGGGACTACGAGCAGTACTTC. Supplemented by reference TRBV28 and TRBJ2-7, the full variable domain reads DVKVTQSSRYLVKRTGEKVFLECVQDMDHENMFWYRQDPGLGLRLIYFSYDVKMKEKGDIPEGYSVSREKKERFSLILESASTNQTSMYLCASNEDRDYEQYFGPGTRLTVT.

The chain uses TRBV28 and TRBJ1-1; D remains unclear. Between the trimmed V and J ends, which lost 2 bases and 6 bases, there was a span of 7 bases. The germline V gene encodes CDR1 MDHEN and CDR2 SYDVKM. This CDR3 has 12 residues. Here the CDR3 DNA reads TGTGCCAGCAGTTTACGGCAGTCTGAAGCTTTCTTT. It translates to CASSLRQSEAFF.

The chain recombines TRBV27 with TRBJ1-2, with a tentative D call TRBD1 (6 bases). V was pared by 5 bases and J by 4 bases, with 17 bases between. CDR3 length: 15 residues. Germline values: CDR1 MNHEY, CDR2 SMNVEV (reference sequence). In DNA, the CDR3 is TGTGCCAGCAGTCCGTTATCAGGGGCCCTCTATGGCTACACCTTC. It codes for CASSPLSGALYGYTF.

A note on this clone: The junction and the germline gene differ at one end; a read error may be behind it. The J gene is TRBJ2-1, the V gene TRBV5-6; D uncertain. Germline CDR1 is SGHDT and CDR2 is YYEEEE. The CDR3 is made up of 14 amino acids. The CDR3 loop is CASGFSLRSNEQFF. The CDR3 DNA sequence: TGTGCCAGCGGCTTCTCACTCCGATCCAATGAGCAGTTCTTC.

This clone has a single count. The chain combines TRBV23-1 with TRBJ2-3; tentatively, D is TRBD2 (7 bases). TRBV23-1 is marked as an open reading frame, function uncertain. The length of the CDR3 is 14 residues. The V gene lost 8 bases and the J gene lost 0 bases, with 12 bases spanning the gap. The CDR3 loop reads CASGGASSTDTQYF. DNA of the CDR3: TGCGCCAGCGGGGGGGCGTCAAGCACAGATACGCAGTATTTT.

This clone was observed a few times. The genes are TRBV6-6 and TRBJ1-6, with a possible D match to TRBD1 (6 bases). The CDR3 consists of 14 residues. The germline V and J ends were trimmed by 7 bases and 10 bases, with 17 bases remaining between them. Germline values: CDR1 MNHNY, CDR2 SVGAGI (reference sequence). This chain's CDR3 is CASTLVDRASPLHF. The CDR3 DNA is TGTGCCAGCACTTTAGTGGACAGAGCCTCACCCCTCCACTTT.

The V gene is TRBV5-4, the J gene TRBJ2-3; 8 bases match TRBD2. The V gene's germline CDR1 is SGHNT and CDR2 YYREEE (reference sequence). Unmatched junction bases numbered 16, after V lost 7 bases and J lost 3 bases. CDR3 length equals 17 residues. The CDR3 loop reads CASAGRGGRGTTDTQYF. The CDR3 DNA is TGTGCCAGCGCGGGTCGCGGGGGGCGGGGGACAACAGATACGCAGTATTTT.

The chain employs TRBV12-3 or TRBV12-4 and TRBJ2-5; no definite D call. The CDR3 extends over 10 amino acids. V was cut by 6 bases and J by 1 base, with 0 bases left in between. In nucleotides, the CDR3 is TGTGCCAGCAGCCAAGAGACCCAGTACTTC. Translated: CASSQETQYF.

The chain employs TRBV3-1 (or the pseudogene TRBV3-2) and TRBJ1-1; 7 bases match TRBD1. Germline V CDR1 and CDR2: LGHDT, YNNKEL (reference sequence). This CDR3 comprises 14 residues. V trimming: 6 bases; J trimming: 6 bases; junction bases outside the gene matches: 10. CDR3 sequence: CASRSRDSGSEAFF. The CDR3 bases are TGTGCCAGCAGATCCCGGGACAGCGGTTCTGAAGCTTTCTTT.

This clone has more than one count but fewer than ten. The J gene is TRBJ2-1, the V gene TRBV5-4, with D perhaps being TRBD1 or TRBD2 (6 bases each). Germline V gene sequence: CDR1 SGHNT, CDR2 YYREEE (reference sequence). V lost 4 bases and J 0 bases, leaving 26 bases between the germline ends. The length of the CDR3 is 20 residues. The CDR3: CASSGPGDKRSRSSYNEQFF. CDR3 nucleotides: TGTGCCAGCAGCGGCCCGGGGGACAAACGGAGCCGATCCTCCTACAATGAGCAGTTCTTC.

V and J are TRBV2 and TRBJ2-3; D is perhaps TRBD1 (5 bases). This CDR3 region has 14 residues. Germline loops: CDR1 SNHLY, CDR2 FYNNEI. Trimming cost V 3 bases and J 0 bases, with 7 bases left between them. In DNA, the CDR3 is TGTGCCAGCAGTGAGGACACGAGCACAGATACGCAGTATTTT. It is translated as CASSEDTSTDTQYF. Full variable domain (missing parts from reference TRBV2 and TRBJ2-3): EPEVTQTPSHQVTQMGQEVILRCVPISNHLYFYWYRQILGQKVEFLVSFYNNEISEKSEIFDDQFSVERPDGSNFTLKIRSTKLEDSAMYFCASSEDTSTDTQYFGPGTRLTVL.

This clone was observed once. The CDR3 DNA reads TGTGCCAGCAGTGAACCCGGGGGCTCGAACACCGGGGAGCTGTTTTTT. Its translation: CASSEPGGSNTGELFF. The gene calls are TRBV2 and TRBJ2-2; the D call may be TRBD1 or TRBD2 (6 bases each). CDR1 is SNHLY, CDR2 FYNNEI, per germline. Trimming pared 2 bases from V and 0 bases from J, leaving 10 bases between. This CDR3 spans 16 amino acids.

This chain connects TRBV3-1 (or the pseudogene TRBV3-2) to TRBJ1-2, with D maybe TRBD1 (6 bases). The length of the CDR3 is 14 residues. Per the germline V gene, CDR1 is LGHDT and CDR2 is YNNKEL (reference sequence). Trimming shortened V by 3 bases and J by 4 bases, and 12 bases separated the two germline ends. In DNA, the CDR3 is TGTGCCAGCAGCCAGGGAGGGGGAAGCTATGGCTACACCTTC. Translated: CASSQGGGSYGYTF.

The rearrangement uses TRBV12-3 or TRBV12-4 and TRBJ1-1; D remains unclear. This CDR3 has 12 residues. Trimming cost V 1 base and J 6 bases, with 6 bases left between them. This chain's CDR3 is CASSLVWAEAFF. CDR3 sequence (DNA): TGTGCCAGCAGTTTAGTTTGGGCTGAAGCTTTCTTT.